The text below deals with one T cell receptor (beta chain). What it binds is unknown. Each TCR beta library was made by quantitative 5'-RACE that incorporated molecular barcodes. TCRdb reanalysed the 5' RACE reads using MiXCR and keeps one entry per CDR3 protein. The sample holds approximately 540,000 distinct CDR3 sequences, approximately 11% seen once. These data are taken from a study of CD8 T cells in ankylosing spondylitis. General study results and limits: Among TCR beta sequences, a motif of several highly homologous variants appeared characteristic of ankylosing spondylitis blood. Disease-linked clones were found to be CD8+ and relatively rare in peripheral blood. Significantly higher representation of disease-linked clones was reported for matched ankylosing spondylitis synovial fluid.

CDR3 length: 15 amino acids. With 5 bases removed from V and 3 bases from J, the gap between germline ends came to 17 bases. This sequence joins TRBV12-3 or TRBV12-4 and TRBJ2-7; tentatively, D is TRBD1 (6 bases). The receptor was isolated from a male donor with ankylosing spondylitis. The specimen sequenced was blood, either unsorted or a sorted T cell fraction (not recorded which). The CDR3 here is CASSPTGRPNYEQYF. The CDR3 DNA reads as TGTGCCAGCAGTCCGACAGGTCGGCCTAACTACGAGCAGTACTTC.